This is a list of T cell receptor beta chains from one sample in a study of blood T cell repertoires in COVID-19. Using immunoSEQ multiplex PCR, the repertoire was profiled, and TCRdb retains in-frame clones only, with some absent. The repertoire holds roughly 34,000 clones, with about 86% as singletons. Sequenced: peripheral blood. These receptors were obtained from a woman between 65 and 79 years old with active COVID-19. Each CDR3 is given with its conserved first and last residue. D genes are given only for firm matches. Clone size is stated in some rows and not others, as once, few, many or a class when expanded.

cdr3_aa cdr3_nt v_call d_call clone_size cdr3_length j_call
CASTLRDTQYF TGTGCCAGCACCCTTCGGGATACGCAGTATTTT TRBV12-3/TRBV12-4 . . 11 TRBJ2-3
CASSLAPRNTEAFF TGTGCCAGCAGCTTAGCCCCTAGGAACACTGAAGCTTTCTTT TRBV11-2 . . 14 TRBJ1-1
CASSPDLSSYNEQFF TGTGCCAGCAGCCCAGACTTGAGCTCCTACAATGAGCAGTTCTTC TRBV9 . . 15 TRBJ2-1
CASSLGRERETQYF TGTGCCAGCAGCTTGGGTAGGGAGAGAGAGACCCAGTACTTC TRBV11-3 . . 14 TRBJ2-5
CASGWSTGGSYNEQFF TGTGCTAGTGGTTGGTCCACAGGGGGCTCCTACAATGAGCAGTTCTTC TRBV12-5 TRBD1 . 16 TRBJ2-1
CASSSGGGARNGYTF TGTGCCAGCAGTTCCGGAGGGGGGGCGAGGAATGGCTACACCTTC TRBV28 . . 15 TRBJ1-2
CASSYLQGVNQPQHF TGTGCCAGCAGTTACTTACAGGGGGTCAATCAGCCCCAGCATTTT TRBV6-2/TRBV6-3 TRBD1 . 15 TRBJ1-5
CASSLDRGADEKLFF TGTGCCAGCTCACTGGACAGGGGGGCGGATGAAAAACTGTTTTTT TRBV18 TRBD1 . 15 TRBJ1-4
CASAQGLAGGQPYNEQFF TGCGCCAGCGCCCAAGGACTAGCGGGGGGCCAGCCCTACAATGAGCAGTTCTTC TRBV5-1 TRBD2 once 18 TRBJ2-1
CASSMNGLSYEQYF TGTGCCAGTAGTATGAACGGACTATCCTACGAGCAGTACTTC TRBV19 . . 14 TRBJ2-7
CASSPRTSGVVTDNEQFF TGTGCCAGCAGCCCCCGGACTAGCGGGGTGGTAACAGACAATGAGCAGTTCTTC TRBV9 TRBD2 . 18 TRBJ2-1
CASSAQVHDSPLHF TGTGCCAGCAGTGCCCAGGTTCATGATTCACCCCTCCACTTT TRBV2 . . 14 TRBJ1-6
CASSLGGSYNEQFF TGTGCCAGCAGCTTGGGAGGCAGCTACAATGAGCAGTTCTTC TRBV5-4 . . 14 TRBJ2-1
CASTREVDFQAQYF TGTGCCAGCACCCGCGAAGTGGACTTTCAGGCCCAGTACTTC TRBV2 . . 14 TRBJ2-5
CASRGLGHDTYEQYF TGTGCCAGCAGGGGCCTGGGACACGACACCTACGAGCAGTACTTC TRBV25-1 . . 15 TRBJ2-7
CSVLSEGEKLFF TGCAGCGTTCTCAGCGAGGGTGAAAAACTGTTTTTT TRBV29-1 . . 12 TRBJ1-4
CSVEDRGRGLGYTF TGCAGCGTTGAAGATCGCGGCAGGGGGCTTGGCTACACCTTC TRBV29-1 TRBD1 . 14 TRBJ1-2
CASSDPGGTGELFF TGTGCCAGCAGTGATCCGGGGGGAACCGGGGAGCTGTTTTTT TRBV6-4 TRBD2 . 14 TRBJ2-2
CASSLGAAKNIQYF TGTGCCAGCAGCTTAGGGGCGGCCAAAAACATTCAGTACTTC TRBV5-5 . . 14 TRBJ2-4
CASSLDPTNTEAFF TGTGCCAGCAGCTTAGATCCGACAAACACTGAAGCTTTCTTT TRBV7-2 . . 14 TRBJ1-1
CASSTPGTVYEQYF TGTGCCAGCAGCACCCCCGGGACAGTCTACGAGCAGTACTTC TRBV7-2 TRBD1 . 14 TRBJ2-7
CATSRRGVRQNEQFF TGTGCCACCTCCCGGCGGGGGGTCAGACAAAATGAGCAGTTCTTC TRBV19 TRBD2 . 15 TRBJ2-1
CASSPLAGKADTQYF TGTGCCAGCAGCCCCTTAGCGGGGAAAGCAGATACGCAGTATTTT TRBV9 TRBD2 once 15 TRBJ2-3
CASSPPGQVGTGELFF TGTGCCAGCTCCCCACCGGGACAGGTGGGGACCGGGGAGCTGTTTTTT TRBV18 TRBD1 . 16 TRBJ2-2
CASSLVVGGETQYF TGTGCCAGCAGCTTAGTGGTGGGGGGGGAGACCCAGTACTTC TRBV11-3 TRBD2 . 14 TRBJ2-5
CASSLASPGQETQYF TGCGCCAGCAGCTTGGCTTCGCCAGGGCAAGAGACCCAGTACTTC TRBV5-1 . . 15 TRBJ2-5
CASSETDNEQFF TGTGCCAGCAGCGAAACGGACAATGAGCAGTTCTTC TRBV7-9 . few 12 TRBJ2-1
CAVLPGGYEQYF TGTGCCGTACTACCGGGGGGCTACGAGCAGTACTTC TRBV27 TRBD2 . 12 TRBJ2-7
CASSRGQGAGEQYF TGCGCCAGCAGCAGGGGACAGGGGGCTGGGGAGCAGTACTTC TRBV5-1 TRBD1 . 14 TRBJ2-7
CASSRTEGFGPEAFF TGTGCCAGCAGCCGTACGGAGGGGTTTGGTCCTGAAGCTTTCTTT TRBV3-1/TRBV3-2 . . 15 TRBJ1-1
CATSRDGQQGETQYF TGTGCCACCAGCAGAGATGGTCAGCAGGGCGAGACCCAGTACTTC TRBV15 . . 15 TRBJ2-5
CAWSVRGDPYNEQFF TGTGCCTGGAGTGTCCGGGGAGACCCATACAATGAGCAGTTCTTC TRBV30 . . 15 TRBJ2-1
CASSQTGQEDTNYGYTF TGTGCCAGCAGCCAAACGGGACAGGAAGATACTAACTATGGCTACACCTTC TRBV4-2 TRBD1 few 17 TRBJ1-2
CASSFYRENTEAFF TGTGCCAGCAGCTTTTACCGGGAGAACACTGAAGCTTTCTTT TRBV11-3 . . 14 TRBJ1-1
CASSSRSFPETQYF TGTGCCAGCAGCTCGAGATCCTTCCCGGAGACCCAGTACTTC TRBV11-2 . . 14 TRBJ2-5
CASSHRRRDTEAFF TGTGCCAGCAGCCACAGAAGGAGGGACACTGAAGCTTTCTTT TRBV3-1/TRBV3-2 . few 14 TRBJ1-1
CAISESGRGSNTIYF TGTGCCATCAGTGAGTCGGGCAGGGGTTCAAACACCATATATTTT TRBV10-3 . . 15 TRBJ1-3